The 8 T cell receptor beta chains presented below share a single source sample, sequenced in a study of CD8 T cells in Susac syndrome. An amount of RNA that ranged from about 0.45 to 1 ug was reverse transcribed with random hexamers. MiXCR, run by TCRdb on the immunoSEQ multiplex PCR reads, gives a single entry per CDR3 protein. The sample shows about 200,000 distinct CDR3 sequences, roughly 94% of them seen only once. The material sequenced was CD4+ T cells from PBMCs. These receptor sequences come from a human donor in good health.

J is TRBJ2-5 and V is TRBV24-1, with D possibly TRBD1 on 6 matching bases. Germline CDR1 and CDR2: KGHDR and SFDVKD. Trimming pared 11 bases from V and 3 bases from J, leaving 15 bases between. The CDR3 sequence is 13 residues long. CDR3 sequence (DNA): TGTGCCATAGCCAGGGGCGCAAAAGAGACCCAGTACTTC. This encodes CAIARGAKETQYF.

V usage is TRBV27 and J usage is TRBJ2-1; D is undetermined. V lost 4 bases and J 4 bases, leaving 17 bases between the germline ends. The CDR3 spans 16 residues. Germline lookup yields CDR1 MNHEY and CDR2 SMNVEV (reference sequence). CDR3 DNA: TGTGCCAGCAGTTGGGTCCGCGGAGTGGGTTACAATGAGCAGTTCTTC. Translation gives CASSWVRGVGYNEQFF.

In regard to this clonotype: One junction end does not reproduce the germline sequence, and a read error may be involved. The V and J genes are TRBV7-7 and TRBJ2-3; D is ambiguous. Germline CDR1 SSHAT, CDR2 FNYEAQ (reference sequence). The CDR3 loop spans 14 amino acids. The CDR3 reads CASSALRSTDTQYF. The CDR3 nucleotides are TGTGCTAGCAGCGCCCTAAGGAGCACAGATACGCAGTATTTT. The full variable domain, with the rest looked up from reference TRBV7-7 and TRBJ2-3, is GAGVSQSPRYKVTKRGQDVTLRCDPISSHATLYWYQQALGQGPEFLTYFNYEAQPDKSGLPSDRFSAERPEGSISTLTIQRTEQRDSAMYRCASSALRSTDTQYFGPGTRLTVL.

The gene calls are TRBV3-1 and TRBJ1-2, with D hard to call. This CDR3 contains 15 residues. Trimming stripped 0 bases from V and 4 bases from J, with 12 bases between. Germline assignment: CDR1 LGHDT and CDR2 YNNKEL (reference sequence). CDR3 nucleotides: TGTGCCAGCAGCCAAGATCAGGCAGGTTTCTATGGCTACACCTTC. It codes for CASSQDQAGFYGYTF.

The V gene is TRBV4-1, the J gene TRBJ1-1; D is unresolved. CDR3 size: 15 residues. V was trimmed by 2 bases and J by 4 bases, leaving 14 bases between them. Germline CDR1 reads MGHRA; CDR2 reads YSYEKL. This CDR3 reads CASSQPDLGGTEAFF. The CDR3, as DNA: TGCGCCAGCAGCCAACCCGACCTGGGAGGCACTGAAGCTTTCTTT.

This chain connects TRBV20-1 to TRBJ1-2; a weak D match, TRBD1 (6 bases). In germline, CDR1 is DFQATT, CDR2 SNEGSKA (reference sequence). This CDR3 is built from 12 residues. This CDR3 is CAGFGGAGGYTF. CDR3 nucleotides: TGCGCAGGATTCGGGGGCGCGGGTGGCTACACCTTC.

CDR3 in amino acids: CASSLRGQGHYGYTF. CDR3 DNA: TGTGCCAGCAGCCTAAGAGGACAGGGCCACTATGGCTACACCTTC. V usage is TRBV3-1 and J usage is TRBJ1-2, with 8 bases fitting TRBD1. This CDR3 region has 15 residues. CDR1 LGHDT and CDR2 YNNKEL come from the germline V gene (reference sequence). V lost 4 bases to trimming and J lost 3 bases; unmatched junction nucleotides: 7.

The chain combines TRBV29-1 with TRBJ2-7; TRBD1 agrees at 7 bases. With V trimmed by 6 bases and J by 3 bases, 8 bases remained unmatched. Per germline, CDR1 SQVTM and CDR2 ANQGSEA. This CDR3 region has 13 residues. CDR3 loop: CSVYGQDNYEQYF. DNA for the CDR3: TGCAGCGTGTACGGACAGGACAACTACGAGCAGTACTTC.